This T cell receptor beta chain originates from a study of blood T cell repertoires in COVID-19. Study-level background: The origin of the acute and convalescent COVID-19 samples was the United States, Italy and Spain.

Method: immunoSEQ multiplex PCR; TCRdb's copy keeps in-frame clones and lacks some. The sample includes approximately 480,000 clones, approximately 89% of them seen just once. Input material: peripheral blood. The TCR was taken from a man between 18 and 29 years old with COVID-19, enrolled during active disease.

The CDR3 DNA reads TGTGCCAGCAGCTCGTTCGCAGGACTTTCTAATTCACCCCTCCACTTT. Its translation is CASSSFAGLSNSPLHF. V and J are TRBV3-1 (or the pseudogene TRBV3-2) and TRBJ1-6; D not certain. The CDR3 consists of 16 residues. V gave up 5 bases and J gave up 6 bases, with 17 bases separating them. The germline V gene encodes CDR1 LGHDT and CDR2 YNNKEL (reference sequence).